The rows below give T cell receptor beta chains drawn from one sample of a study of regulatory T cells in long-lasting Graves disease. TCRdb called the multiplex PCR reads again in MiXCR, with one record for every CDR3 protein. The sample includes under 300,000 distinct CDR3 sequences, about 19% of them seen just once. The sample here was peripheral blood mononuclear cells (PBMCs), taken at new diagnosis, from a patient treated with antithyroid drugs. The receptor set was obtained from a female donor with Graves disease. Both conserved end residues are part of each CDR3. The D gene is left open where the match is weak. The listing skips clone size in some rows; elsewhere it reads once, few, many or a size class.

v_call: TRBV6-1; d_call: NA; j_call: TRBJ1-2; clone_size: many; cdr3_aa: CASVDLGVGYTF; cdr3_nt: TGTGCCAGCGTTGACTTGGGGGTTGGCTACACCTTC
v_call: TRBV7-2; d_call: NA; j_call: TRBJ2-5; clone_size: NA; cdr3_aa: CASSSQAGSGETQYF; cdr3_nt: TGTGCCAGCAGCTCCCAGGCCGGCTCCGGAGAGACCCAGTACTTC
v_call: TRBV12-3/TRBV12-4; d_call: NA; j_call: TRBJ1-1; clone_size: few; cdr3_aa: CASSSLGGGTEAFF; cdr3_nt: TGTGCCAGCAGTTCATTGGGAGGGGGGACTGAAGCTTTCTTT
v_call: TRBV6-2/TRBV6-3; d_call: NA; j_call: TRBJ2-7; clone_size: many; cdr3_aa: CASSYSKPRDNEQYF; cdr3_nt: TGTGCCAGCAGTTACTCTAAGCCGAGGGACAACGAGCAGTACTTC
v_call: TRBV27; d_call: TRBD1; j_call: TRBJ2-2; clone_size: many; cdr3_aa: CASSRRGQGRLDTGELFF; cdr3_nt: TGTGCCAGCTCGCGTAGGGGACAGGGGCGATTGGACACCGGGGAGCTGTTTTTT
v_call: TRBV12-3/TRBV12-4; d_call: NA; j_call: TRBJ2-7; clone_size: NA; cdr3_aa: CASSLYPNSYEQYF; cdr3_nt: TGTGCCAGCAGTTTGTATCCAAACTCCTACGAGCAGTACTTC
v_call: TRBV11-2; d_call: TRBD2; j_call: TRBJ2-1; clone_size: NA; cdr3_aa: CASSLSAGYVNEQFF; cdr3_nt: TGTGCCAGCAGCTTGTCAGCGGGATACGTCAATGAGCAGTTCTTC
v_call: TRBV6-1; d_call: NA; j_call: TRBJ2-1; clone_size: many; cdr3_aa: CASSGDSHSYNEQFF; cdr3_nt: TGTGCCAGCAGTGGAGACTCTCACTCCTACAATGAGCAGTTCTTC
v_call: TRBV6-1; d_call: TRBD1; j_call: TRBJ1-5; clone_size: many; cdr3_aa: CASRRGTGGADNQPQHF; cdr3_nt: TGTGCCAGCAGACGAGGGACAGGGGGAGCAGACAATCAGCCCCAGCATTTT
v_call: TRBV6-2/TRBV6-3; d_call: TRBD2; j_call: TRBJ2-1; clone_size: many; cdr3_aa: CASSYSPSGRREQFF; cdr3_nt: TGTGCCAGCAGTTACTCACCTAGCGGGCGCCGTGAGCAGTTCTTC
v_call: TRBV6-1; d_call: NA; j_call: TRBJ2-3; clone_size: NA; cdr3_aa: CASRGQGSLTDTQYF; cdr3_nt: TGTGCCAGCAGGGGCCAGGGGAGCCTCACAGATACGCAGTATTTT
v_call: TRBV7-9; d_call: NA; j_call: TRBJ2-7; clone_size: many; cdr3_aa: CASSITGSYEQYF; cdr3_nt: TGTGCCAGCAGCATTACAGGGTCCTACGAGCAGTACTTC
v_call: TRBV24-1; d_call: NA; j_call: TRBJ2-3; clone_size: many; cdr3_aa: CATSDVRQAPSTDTQYF; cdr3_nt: TGTGCCACCAGTGACGTCCGACAGGCCCCTAGCACAGATACGCAGTATTTT
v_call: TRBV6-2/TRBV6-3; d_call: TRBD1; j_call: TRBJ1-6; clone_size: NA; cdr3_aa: CASSYLGQGYNSPLHF; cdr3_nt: TGTGCCAGCAGTTACCTCGGACAGGGGTATAATTCACCCCTCCACTTT
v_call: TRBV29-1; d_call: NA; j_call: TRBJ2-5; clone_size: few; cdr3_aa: CSVARVGSETQYF; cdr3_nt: TGCAGCGTTGCCCGAGTGGGATCGGAGACCCAGTACTTC
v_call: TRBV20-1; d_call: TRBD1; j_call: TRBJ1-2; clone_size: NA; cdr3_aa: CSALSGTGGARGYTF; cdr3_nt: TGCAGTGCTCTGTCCGGGACAGGGGGCGCGAGAGGCTACACCTTC
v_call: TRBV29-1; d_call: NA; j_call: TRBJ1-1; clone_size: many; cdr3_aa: CSVWTVNTEAFF; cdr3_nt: TGCAGCGTTTGGACGGTGAACACTGAAGCTTTCTTT
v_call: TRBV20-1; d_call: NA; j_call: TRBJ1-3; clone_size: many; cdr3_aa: CSARAGAGTGNTIYF; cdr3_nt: TGCAGTGCTAGAGCCGGGGCAGGGACTGGAAACACCATATATTTT
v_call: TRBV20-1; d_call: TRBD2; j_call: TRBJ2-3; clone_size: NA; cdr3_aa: CSARDLSGGDADTQYF; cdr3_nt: TGCAGTGCTAGAGATCTTAGCGGGGGCGACGCAGATACGCAGTATTTT
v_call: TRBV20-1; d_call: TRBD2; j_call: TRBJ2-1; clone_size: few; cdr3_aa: CSAREASGDPSYNEQFF; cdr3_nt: TGCAGTGCTAGAGAGGCTAGCGGGGACCCTTCCTACAATGAGCAGTTCTTC
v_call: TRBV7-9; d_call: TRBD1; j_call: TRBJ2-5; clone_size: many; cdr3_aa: CASSSGQAKQETQYF; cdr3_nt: TGTGCCAGCAGCTCCGGACAGGCGAAACAAGAGACCCAGTACTTC
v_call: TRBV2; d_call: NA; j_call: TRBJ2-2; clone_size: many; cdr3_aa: CASSDEGWEELFF; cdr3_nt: TGTGCCAGCAGTGATGAGGGGTGGGAGGAGCTGTTTTTT
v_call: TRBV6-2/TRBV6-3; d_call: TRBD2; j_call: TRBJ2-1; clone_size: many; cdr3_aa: CASSLIREGYNEQFF; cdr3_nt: TGTGCCAGCAGTTTGATACGGGAGGGCTACAATGAGCAGTTCTTC
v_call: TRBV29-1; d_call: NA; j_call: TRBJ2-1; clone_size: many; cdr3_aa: CSVEGTLMNEQFF; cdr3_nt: TGCAGCGTTGAAGGAACCCTAATGAATGAGCAGTTCTTC
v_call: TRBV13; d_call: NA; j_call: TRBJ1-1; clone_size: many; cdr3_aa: CASSSPWGNTEAFF; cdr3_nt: TGTGCCAGCAGCTCTCCTTGGGGGAACACTGAAGCTTTCTTT
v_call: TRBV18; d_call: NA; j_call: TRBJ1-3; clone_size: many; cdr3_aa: CASTNGLSSGNTIYF; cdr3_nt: TGTGCCAGCACCAACGGGCTGAGCTCTGGAAACACCATATATTTT
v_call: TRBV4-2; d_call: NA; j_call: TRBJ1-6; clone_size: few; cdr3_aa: CASSQGVVSGSPLHF; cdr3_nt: TGTGCCAGCAGCCAAGGGGTGGTTTCTGGTTCACCCCTCCACTTT
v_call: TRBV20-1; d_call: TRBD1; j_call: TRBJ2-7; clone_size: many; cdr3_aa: CSATDRDYEQYF; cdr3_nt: TGCAGTGCTACCGACAGGGATTACGAGCAGTACTTC
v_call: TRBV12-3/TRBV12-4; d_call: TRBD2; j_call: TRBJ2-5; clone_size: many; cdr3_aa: CASTLAGGQETQYF; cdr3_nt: TGTGCCAGCACTCTAGCGGGGGGACAAGAGACCCAGTACTTC
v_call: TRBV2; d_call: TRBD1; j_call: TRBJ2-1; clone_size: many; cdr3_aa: CASSEDGQGGVF; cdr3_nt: TGTGCCAGCAGTGAAGACGGACAGGGGGGGGTCTTC
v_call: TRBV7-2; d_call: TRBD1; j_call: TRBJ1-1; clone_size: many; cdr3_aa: CASSLVGQGFTEAFF; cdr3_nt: TGTGCCAGCAGCTTAGTTGGACAGGGGTTCACTGAAGCTTTCTTT
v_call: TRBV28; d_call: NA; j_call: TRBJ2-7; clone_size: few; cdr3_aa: CASSPSQAWPTEQYF; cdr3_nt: TGTGCCAGCAGTCCGAGTCAGGCTTGGCCTACGGAGCAGTACTTC
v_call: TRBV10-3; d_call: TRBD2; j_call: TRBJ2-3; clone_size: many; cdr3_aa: CAISAGTSGGLDTQYF; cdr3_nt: TGTGCCATCAGTGCGGGGACTAGCGGGGGGTTAGATACGCAGTATTTT
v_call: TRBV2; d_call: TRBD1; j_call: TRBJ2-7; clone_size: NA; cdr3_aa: CASSDTGGSYEQYF; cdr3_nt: TGTGCCAGCAGTGACACAGGGGGCTCCTACGAGCAGTACTTC
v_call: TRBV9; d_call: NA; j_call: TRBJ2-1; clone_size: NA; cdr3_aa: CASSVWDYNEQFF; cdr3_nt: TGTGCCAGCAGCGTTTGGGACTACAATGAGCAGTTCTTC
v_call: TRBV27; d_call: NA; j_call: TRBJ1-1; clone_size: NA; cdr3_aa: CASSLSIGRMNTEAFF; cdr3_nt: TGTGCCAGCAGTTTATCGATTGGCAGAATGAACACTGAAGCTTTCTTT
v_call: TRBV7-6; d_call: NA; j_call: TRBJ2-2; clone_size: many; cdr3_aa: CASRQWSPTLPGNPNTGELFF; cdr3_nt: TGTGCCAGCAGACAATGGTCTCCAACTCTCCCCGGGAACCCTAACACCGGGGAGCTGTTTTTT